The 27 T cell receptor beta chains given below trace back to one sample, sequenced in a study of T cell responses to AZD1222 COVID-19 vaccine. The repertoire was sequenced with immunoSEQ multiplex PCR; TCRdb's copy has only in-frame clones and lacks some. Of 85,000 to 130,000 clones detected, 75% to 90% appear once; the ten largest clones hold approximately 5.4%. The material was peripheral blood, obtained on day 0 of AZD1222 vaccination. All receptors derive from an adult in good health.

The genes are TRBV5-5 and TRBJ1-1; D ambiguous. The CDR3 extends over 14 amino acids. Trimming took off 3 bases at V and 1 base at J, with 10 bases between the two ends. Germline loops: CDR1 SGHKS, CDR2 YYEKEE (reference sequence). CDR3 nucleotides: TGTGCCAGCAGCTGGACCCTAGGGAACACTGAAGCTTTCTTT. Its protein is CASSWTLGNTEAFF.

This rearrangement joins TRBV15 to TRBJ2-5, with TRBD2 identical over 8 bases. There are 14 residues in the CDR3. V shed 9 bases and J 7 bases; nucleotides not matched to a gene: 13. The germline V gene has CDR1 LNHNV and CDR2 YYDKDF (reference sequence). CDR3 DNA sequence: TGTGCCACAAGATCGGGACTAGTGGGGGGGACCCAGTACTTC. It is translated as CATRSGLVGGTQYF.

The genes are TRBV27 and TRBJ2-2; 14 bases match TRBD2. The germline V gene has CDR1 MNHEY and CDR2 SMNVEV (reference sequence). Trimming cost V 4 bases and J 5 bases; bases outside gene matches: 6. The length of the CDR3 is 17 residues. The CDR3 region is CASSSGLAGVGTGELFF. CDR3 DNA: TGTGCCAGCAGTTCGGGACTAGCGGGAGTAGGAACCGGGGAGCTGTTTTTT.

The chain couples TRBV19 to TRBJ1-2, with a possible D match to TRBD1 (6 bases). CDR3 length: 15 residues. Trimming stripped 8 bases from V and 0 bases from J, with 16 bases between. Germline-derived CDR1 and CDR2 are LNHDA and SQIVND (reference sequence). The CDR3 nucleotides read TGTGCCAGTCATATCCGGGGGGCAACTAACTATGGCTACACCTTC. It yields the protein CASHIRGATNYGYTF.

The DNA of the CDR3 is TGTGCCAGCAGCCCTCTTAGCCCAGGTTCCCAGTACTTC. The encoded protein is CASSPLSPGSQYF. V is TRBV3-1 (or the pseudogene TRBV3-2) and J is TRBJ2-5; D remains unclear. Germline CDR1 is LGHDT and CDR2 is YNNKEL (reference sequence). Trimming removed 4 bases from V and 9 bases from J, with 15 bases in between. The CDR3 is 13 residues long.

The CDR3: CASSFPQRVGYTF. The CDR3 DNA sequence: TGTGCCAGCAGCTTCCCCCAGAGAGTTGGCTACACCTTC. This chain uses TRBV7-9 with TRBJ1-2, with D uncertain. In germline, CDR1 is SEHNR, CDR2 FQNEAQ (reference sequence). The ends were cut back, 3 bases at V and 7 bases at J, with 12 bases in the middle. The CDR3 contains 13 residues. The variable domain in full, with the rest retrieved from reference TRBV7-9 and TRBJ1-2, is DTGVSQNPRHKITKRGQNVTFRCDPISEHNRLYWYRQTLGQGPEFLTYFQNEAQLEKSRLLSDRFSAERPKGSFSTLEIQRTEQGDSAMYLCASSFPQRVGYTFGSGTRLTVV.

The V gene is TRBV3-1 (or the pseudogene TRBV3-2), the J gene TRBJ1-4; D is possibly TRBD1 (5 bases). The CDR3 length is 16 residues. Germline CDR1 is LGHDT and CDR2 is YNNKEL (reference sequence). V shed 5 bases and J shed 6 bases, with 19 bases lying between them. The CDR3 spells CASSFRIDSYYEKLFF. The CDR3 nucleotides read TGTGCCAGCAGCTTCCGGATTGACAGCTATTATGAAAAACTGTTTTTT.

The chain employs TRBV18 and TRBJ1-1, with D tentatively TRBD1 (5 bases). Trimming took off 6 bases at V and 0 bases at J, with 14 bases between the two ends. Germline V gene lookup returns CDR1 KGHSH and CDR2 LQKENI. CDR3 length equals 15 residues. The CDR3 here is CASSHSTVLNTEAFF. The CDR3 DNA reads as TGTGCCAGCTCCCACTCGACAGTTCTGAACACTGAAGCTTTCTTT.

The V gene is TRBV5-5, the J gene TRBJ1-5; 8 bases fit TRBD1. V shed 1 base and J 2 bases; nucleotides not matched to a gene: 8. Germline CDR1 and CDR2: SGHKS and YYEKEE (reference sequence). The CDR3 length is 17 residues. The CDR3 sequence: CASSLSGGAIGNQPQHF. CDR3 coding DNA: TGTGCCAGCAGCTTGTCAGGGGGCGCGATTGGCAATCAGCCCCAGCATTTT.

The V and J genes are TRBV19 and TRBJ2-6; a weak D match, TRBD1 (6 bases). Germline lookup yields CDR1 LNHDA and CDR2 SQIVND (reference sequence). V was trimmed by 5 bases and J by 4 bases, leaving 15 bases between them. CDR3 size: 16 residues. The CDR3 loop reads CASSSSGAAGANVLTF. The CDR3 DNA sequence: TGTGCCAGTAGTTCCTCAGGGGCCGCCGGGGCCAACGTCCTGACTTTC.

The V call is TRBV28, the J call TRBJ2-1, with TRBD2 matching over 11 bases. This CDR3 has 21 amino acids. Trimming at V came to 3 bases and at J to 0 bases, leaving 16 bases not matched to a gene. Germline CDR1 MDHEN, CDR2 SYDVKM. The CDR3 is CASSLGASSGRALISYNEQFF. The DNA of the CDR3 is TGTGCCAGCAGTTTGGGAGCTAGTAGCGGGAGGGCCTTAATCTCCTACAATGAGCAGTTCTTC.

The CDR3 DNA reads TGTGCCATCAGTGACGGGATCGGTGGGGGCTACACCTTC. It yields the protein CAISDGIGGGYTF. The V and J genes are TRBV10-3 and TRBJ1-2, with D hard to call. Germline V gene data show CDR1 as ENHRY and CDR2 as SYGVKD. The CDR3 sequence is 13 residues long. V gave up 3 bases and J gave up 8 bases, with 13 bases separating them.

This clone appeared a single time. The CDR3 loop reads CASSGRGTSRHEQFF. The CDR3 region has the DNA TGTGCCAGCAGCGGGAGGGGGACCTCTCGCCATGAGCAGTTCTTC. The J gene is TRBJ2-1, the V gene TRBV9; the D gene could be TRBD1 or TRBD2 (6 bases each). V lost 3 bases, J lost 8 bases, and 18 bases lay in between. Germline assignment: CDR1 SGDLS and CDR2 YYNGEE. The CDR3 sequence is 15 residues long. Based on the CDR3 plus reference TRBV9 and TRBJ2-1, the full variable domain is DSGVTQTPKHLITATGQRVTLRCSPRSGDLSVYWYQQSLDQGLQFLIQYYNGEERAKGNILERFSAQQFPDLHSELNLSSLELGDSALYFCASSGRGTSRHEQFFGPGTRLTVL.

This clone was detected only once. The chain combines TRBV4-3 with TRBJ1-2; TRBD1 might be the D (6 bases). CDR3 length: 15 amino acids. The germline CDR1 and CDR2 sequences are LGHNA and YSLEER. Trimming pared 3 bases from V and 1 base from J, leaving 12 bases between. The CDR3, as DNA: TGCGCCAGCAGCCAGGGTAGACAGGATAACTATGGCTACACCTTC. This sequence encodes CASSQGRQDNYGYTF.

A remark on this clone: It is unclear where the CDR3 begins or ends on the DNA, so no DNA is shown, and the CDR3 is as TCRdb lists it. The chain combines TRBV6-5 with TRBJ1-1. Germline V gene data show CDR1 as MNHEY and CDR2 as SVGAGI. Including both end residues, the CDR3 is 16 amino acids long. CDR3 residues: CASSSSGPRRGTEAFF.

This chain uses TRBV18 with TRBJ2-5, with D uncertain. Trimming took 0 bases from V and 3 from J, leaving 8 bases between them. The CDR3 runs to 14 residues. The germline CDR1 and CDR2 sequences are KGHSH and LQKENI. The CDR3 region has the DNA TGTGCCAGCTCACCACCTCGGGCAGAAGAGACCCAGTACTTC. It is translated as CASSPPRAEETQYF.

The J gene is TRBJ2-2, the V gene TRBV10-1, with TRBD2 matching over 12 bases. Germline trimming cut 2 bases from V and 2 bases from J; bases unmatched to any gene: 12. The CDR3 runs 20 residues. CDR1 is WNHNN, CDR2 SYGVQD, per germline (reference sequence). The chain's CDR3 is CASSEPTYGLAGINTGELFF. The CDR3 nucleotides read TGCGCCAGCAGTGAGCCGACATACGGACTAGCGGGGATTAACACCGGGGAGCTGTTTTTT.

V usage is TRBV5-1 and J usage is TRBJ2-5; 10 nucleotides agree with TRBD2. This CDR3 has 16 amino acids. With 0 bases clipped from V and 5 bases from J, the junction kept 7 bases outside the gene matches. CDR1 and CDR2 (germline): SGHRS, YFSETQ. CDR3 region: CASSLEASGSEETQYF. In DNA, the CDR3 is TGCGCCAGCAGCTTGGAGGCTAGCGGGAGTGAGGAGACCCAGTACTTC.

Turning to this clone: Other DNA sequences in this specimen translate into the identical CDR3. The J gene is TRBJ1-2, the V gene TRBV6-2 or TRBV6-3, with no clear D. Germline V gives CDR1 MNHEY, CDR2 SVGEGT. With 0 bases removed from V and 4 bases from J, the gap between germline ends came to 6 bases. This CDR3 comprises 13 residues. CDR3: CASSYSQSYGYTF. CDR3 in DNA: TGTGCCAGCAGTTACTCCCAAAGCTATGGCTACACCTTC.

The chain employs TRBV5-1 and TRBJ1-4, with D unclear. Trimming shortened V by 4 bases and J by 7 bases, and 20 bases separated the two germline ends. CDR1 SGHRS and CDR2 YFSETQ come from the germline V gene. There are 16 residues in the CDR3. CDR3 nucleotides: TGCGCCAGCAGCAAGACCTCCCCCGGTTTGGGTGAAAAACTGTTTTTT. Residues: CASSKTSPGLGEKLFF.

The rearrangement uses TRBV10-1 and TRBJ2-1; D might be TRBD1 or TRBD2, each matching 5 bases. V lost 3 bases, J lost 4 bases, and 16 bases lay in between. Germline loops: CDR1 WNHNN, CDR2 SYGVQD (reference sequence). This CDR3 comprises 16 residues. DNA of the CDR3: TGCGCCAGCAGTGACGGTGCCGGGGACGGATACAATGAGCAGTTCTTC. Amino acid sequence: CASSDGAGDGYNEQFF.

The V call is TRBV5-1, the J call TRBJ1-1; D not resolved. V was trimmed by 4 bases and J by 4 bases, leaving 11 bases between them. The CDR3 is made up of 13 amino acids. Per the germline V gene, CDR1 is SGHRS and CDR2 is YFSETQ. Written as DNA, the CDR3 is TGCGCCAGCAGCGAGCAAGGGCGCACTGAAGCTTTCTTT. Its protein product is CASSEQGRTEAFF.

CDR3 loop: CASSLVVGTPLTF. DNA for the CDR3: TGTGCCAGCAGCTTAGTGGTAGGGACCCCGCTAACCTTC. V is TRBV7-7 and J is TRBJ1-2, with D tentatively TRBD1 (5 bases). This CDR3 spans 13 amino acids. With 1 base removed from V and 14 bases from J, the gap between germline ends came to 17 bases. CDR1 and CDR2 (germline): SSHAT, FNYEAQ (reference sequence).

The J gene is TRBJ2-7, the V gene TRBV19; 11 positions match TRBD1. The CDR3 totals 14 residues. V lost 7 bases and J lost 4; bases outside the gene matches: 6. Germline-derived CDR1 and CDR2 are LNHDA and SQIVND (reference sequence). The CDR3 loop reads CASNSGTGGYEQYF. The CDR3 DNA reads TGTGCCAGTAACTCCGGGACAGGGGGTTACGAGCAGTACTTC.

The gene calls are TRBV5-1 and TRBJ1-1, with unresolved D. CDR3 length: 16 amino acids. Germline V gene sequence: CDR1 SGHRS, CDR2 YFSETQ. Trimming cost V 0 bases and J 7 bases, with 19 bases left between them. DNA of the CDR3: TGCGCCAGCAGCTTGGATCCGGGGAGGCGAAACCTTGAAGCTTTCTTT. Translation: CASSLDPGRRNLEAFF.

The chain uses TRBV5-5 and TRBJ1-1; D ambiguous. This CDR3 is built from 15 residues. Per the germline V gene, CDR1 is SGHKS and CDR2 is YYEKEE (reference sequence). With 3 bases removed from V and 0 bases from J, the gap between germline ends came to 12 bases. The CDR3, as DNA: TGTGCCAGCAGCTCCGAACCGGGCATGAACACTGAAGCTTTCTTT. Translation gives CASSSEPGMNTEAFF.

This clone came up a few times. The chain recombines TRBV5-6 with TRBJ1-1, with no clear D. V was pared by 4 bases and J by 5 bases, with 9 bases between. The germline gives CDR1 SGHDT, CDR2 YYEEEE. This CDR3 has 12 amino acids. The CDR3: CASSLGYTEAFF. The DNA of the CDR3 is TGTGCCAGCAGCCTGGGTTATACTGAAGCTTTCTTT.